One sample yielded the 10 T cell receptor beta chains listed below, sequenced in a study of blood T cell repertoires in COVID-19. This table comes from immunoSEQ multiplex PCR, and its TCRdb copy is limited to in-frame clones, with some not included. The sample lists a few hundred thousand clones, approximately 80% occurring once. Sequences were obtained from peripheral blood. The receptors originated from a woman aged 18-35 years with acute or convalescent COVID-19.

The chain combines TRBV7-2 with TRBJ1-2, with 7 bases that match TRBD1. This CDR3 contains 15 residues. J lost 4 bases, V lost 5 bases, and 10 bases had no gene match. Germline values: CDR1 SGHTA, CDR2 FQGNSA. CDR3 DNA sequence: TGTGCCAGCAGCCCCCAAGCAGGGGGGACCTATGGCTACACCTTC. Residues: CASSPQAGGTYGYTF.

The CDR3 region has the DNA TGTGCCAGCAGTCTTAGCGGGCCCAGCTCCTACAATGAGCAGTTCTTC. It yields the protein CASSLSGPSSYNEQFF. The rearrangement uses TRBV27 and TRBJ2-1; 7 positions agree with TRBD2. Germline trimming cut 5 bases from V and 0 bases from J; bases unmatched to any gene: 7. CDR1 and CDR2 (germline): MNHEY, SMNVEV (reference sequence). There are 16 residues in the CDR3.

DNA for the CDR3: TGTGCCAGCAGCTTACACTTAATAGCCTCCTACGAGCAGTACTTC. It is translated as CASSLHLIASYEQYF. This chain uses TRBV7-2 with TRBJ2-7; D uncertain. Per the germline V gene, CDR1 is SGHTA and CDR2 is FQGNSA. Trimming took 2 bases from V and 0 from J, leaving 11 bases between them. This CDR3 has 15 residues.

This clone has just one count. This chain connects TRBV7-8 to TRBJ2-5, with 8 nucleotides matching TRBD1. V was clipped by 7 bases and J by 4 bases; unmatched bases: 11. This CDR3 spans 15 amino acids. Germline V gene sequence: CDR1 SGHVS, CDR2 FQNEAQ. CDR3 region: CASNRQGTFSETQYF. CDR3 DNA sequence: TGTGCCAGCAACCGACAGGGGACCTTCTCAGAGACCCAGTACTTC.

The chain uses TRBV24-1 and TRBJ2-1, with a weak D call TRBD1 (5 bases). There are 13 residues in the CDR3. V lost 4 bases to trimming and J lost 8 bases, with 11 bases between them. Germline lookup yields CDR1 KGHDR and CDR2 SFDVKD. This chain's CDR3 is CATSDKSQDEQFF. The CDR3 region has the DNA TGTGCCACCAGTGACAAATCACAGGATGAGCAGTTCTTC.

This clone was picked up one time. The chain combines TRBV7-9 with TRBJ2-7; D is unresolved. Trimming took 4 bases from V and 7 from J, leaving 8 bases between them. Germline lookup yields CDR1 SEHNR and CDR2 FQNEAQ (reference sequence). The CDR3 covers 11 residues. The CDR3 is CASSSTREQYF. The CDR3 region has the DNA TGTGCCAGCAGCTCCACGCGGGAGCAGTACTTC.

This clone was picked up one time. The chain combines TRBV7-2 with TRBJ1-5; 8 bases map to TRBD1. Germline V gene lookup returns CDR1 SGHTA and CDR2 FQGNSA. Trimming took 0 bases from V and 4 from J; bases not matched to a gene: 8. The CDR3 consists of 17 residues. The CDR3 sequence: CASSLASRGLVNQPQHF. The DNA for the CDR3 is TGTGCCAGCAGCTTAGCTTCCAGGGGGCTGGTGAATCAGCCCCAGCATTTT.

The V call is TRBV4-3, the J call TRBJ2-5, with 8 bases aligning to TRBD2. The V segment lost 4 bases and the J segment 4 bases; nucleotides outside the gene matches: 8. The CDR3 is 15 amino acids. Germline loops: CDR1 LGHNA, CDR2 YSLEER. CDR3 sequence reads: CASSLGLAGSETQYF. CDR3 nucleotides: TGCGCCAGCAGCCTCGGACTAGCTGGGTCAGAGACCCAGTACTTC.

In its sample, this clone was seen a few times. This chain links TRBV5-6 with TRBJ2-2; D gene unclear. The CDR3 runs 12 residues. Germline CDR1 is SGHDT and CDR2 is YYEEEE. Trimming took off 0 bases at V and 7 bases at J, with 4 bases between the two ends. In DNA form, the CDR3 reads TGTGCCAGCAGCTTGGTCTTCGGGGAGCTGTTTTTT. It translates to CASSLVFGELFF.

The chain has TRBV27 and TRBJ1-1, with D tentatively TRBD1 (5 bases). Per germline, CDR1 MNHEY and CDR2 SMNVEV (reference sequence). V was clipped by 1 base and J by 4 bases, with 10 bases between them. The CDR3 has 14 residues. In DNA form, the CDR3 reads TGTGCCAGCAGTTTATTTTTGGGGGGCACTGAAGCTTTCTTT. This gives the protein CASSLFLGGTEAFF.